This T cell receptor beta chain was observed in a study of blood T cell repertoires in COVID-19. Turning to the study itself: Spain, Italy and the United States supplied samples that represented acute and convalescent COVID-19.

TCRdb's copy holds only in-frame clones and misses some; the assay was immunoSEQ multiplex PCR. Of approximately 150,000 clones listed, roughly four fifths are singletons. This clone has just a few counts. The CDR3 totals 14 residues. Per the germline V gene, CDR1 is SGHNT and CDR2 is YYREEE (reference sequence). With 0 bases removed from V and 1 base from J, the gap between germline ends came to 8 bases. The rearrangement joins TRBV5-4 to TRBJ2-7; tentatively, D is TRBD1 (6 bases). The clonotype was recovered from a human donor in a cohort sampled during active COVID-19. Sequencing was carried out using peripheral blood. Written as DNA, the CDR3 is TGTGCCAGCAGCTTGGTTGACAGGTCCTACGAGCAGTACTTC. It translates to CASSLVDRSYEQYF.